At least ten counts were recorded for the clone carrying this T cell receptor beta chain. Its antigen is currently unknown. Germline lookup yields CDR1 SGHTA and CDR2 FQGNSA. This CDR3 has 14 residues. V lost 5 bases and J lost 3, with 11 bases in between. The data stem from a study of T cell repertoires in cytomegalovirus infection. TCRdb passed the reads through MiXCR, listing each CDR3 protein once. The data show tens of thousands of distinct CDR3 sequences, roughly a fifth seen once. The receptor's source is a human donor in good health (CMV status not recorded). Some clones in this sample may be carry-over from other donors' samples. The chain uses TRBV7-2 and TRBJ1-5; D not certain. This sample comprised CD8+ T cells from cultured PBMCs, obtained from culture after CMV antigen stimulation. CDR3 sequence reads: CASSLTSDNQPQHF. CDR3 sequence (DNA): TGTGCCAGCAGCCTTACTTCCGACAATCAGCCCCAGCATTTT.